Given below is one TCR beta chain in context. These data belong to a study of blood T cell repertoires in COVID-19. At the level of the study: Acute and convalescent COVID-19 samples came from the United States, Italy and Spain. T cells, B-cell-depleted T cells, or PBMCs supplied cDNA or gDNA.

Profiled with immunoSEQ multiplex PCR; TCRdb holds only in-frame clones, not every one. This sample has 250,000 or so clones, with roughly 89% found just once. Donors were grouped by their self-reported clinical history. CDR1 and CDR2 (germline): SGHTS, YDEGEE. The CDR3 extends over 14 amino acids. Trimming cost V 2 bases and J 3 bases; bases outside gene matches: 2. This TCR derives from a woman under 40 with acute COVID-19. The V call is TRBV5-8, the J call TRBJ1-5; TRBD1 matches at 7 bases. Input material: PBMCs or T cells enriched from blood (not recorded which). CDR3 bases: TGTGCCAGCAGCTTTGACAGGGACAATCAGCCCCAGCATTTT. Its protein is CASSFDRDNQPQHF.